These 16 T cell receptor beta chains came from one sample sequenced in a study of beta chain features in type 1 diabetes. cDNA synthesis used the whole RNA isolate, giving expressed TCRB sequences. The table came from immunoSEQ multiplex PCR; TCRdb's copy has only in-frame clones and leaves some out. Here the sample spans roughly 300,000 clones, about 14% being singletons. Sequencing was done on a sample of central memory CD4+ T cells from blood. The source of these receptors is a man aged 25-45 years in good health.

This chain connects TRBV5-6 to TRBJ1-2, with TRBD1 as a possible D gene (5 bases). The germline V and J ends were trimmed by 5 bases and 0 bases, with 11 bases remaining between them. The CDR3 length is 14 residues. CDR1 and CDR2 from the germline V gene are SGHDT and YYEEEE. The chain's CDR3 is CASRGDGANYGYTF. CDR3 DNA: TGTGCCAGCAGAGGGGACGGGGCTAACTATGGCTACACCTTC.

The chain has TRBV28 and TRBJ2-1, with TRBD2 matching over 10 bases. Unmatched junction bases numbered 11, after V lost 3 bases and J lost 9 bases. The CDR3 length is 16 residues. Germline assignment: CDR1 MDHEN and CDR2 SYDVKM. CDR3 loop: CASSFGLAGGNIEQFF. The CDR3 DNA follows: TGTGCCAGCAGTTTTGGGTTAGCGGGAGGTAATATTGAGCAGTTCTTC.

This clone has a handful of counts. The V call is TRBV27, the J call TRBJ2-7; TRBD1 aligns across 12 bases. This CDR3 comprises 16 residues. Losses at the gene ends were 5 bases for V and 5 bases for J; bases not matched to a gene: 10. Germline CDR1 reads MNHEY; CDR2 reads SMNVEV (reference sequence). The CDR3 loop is CASSPLGQGARHEQYV. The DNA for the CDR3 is TGTGCCAGCAGTCCGCTGGGACAGGGGGCTCGACACGAGCAGTACGTC.

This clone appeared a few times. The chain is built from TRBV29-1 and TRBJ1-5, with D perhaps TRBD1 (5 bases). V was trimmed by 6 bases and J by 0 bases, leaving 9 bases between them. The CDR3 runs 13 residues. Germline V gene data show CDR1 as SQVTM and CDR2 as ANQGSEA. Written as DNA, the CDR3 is TGCAGCGTGCCAGGGCTTAGCAATCAGCCCCAGCATTTT. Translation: CSVPGLSNQPQHF.

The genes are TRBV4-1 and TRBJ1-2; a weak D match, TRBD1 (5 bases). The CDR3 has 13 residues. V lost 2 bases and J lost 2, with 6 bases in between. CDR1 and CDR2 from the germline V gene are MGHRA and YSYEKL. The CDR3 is CASSQRQNYGYTF. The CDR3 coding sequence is TGCGCCAGCAGCCAAAGACAGAACTATGGCTACACCTTC.

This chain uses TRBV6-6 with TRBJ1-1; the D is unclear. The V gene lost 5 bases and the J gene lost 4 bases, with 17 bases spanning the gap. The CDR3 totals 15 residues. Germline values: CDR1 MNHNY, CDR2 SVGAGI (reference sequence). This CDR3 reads CASSPSGGSPTEAFF. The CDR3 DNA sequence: TGTGCCAGCAGTCCGTCTGGCGGGTCGCCCACTGAAGCTTTCTTT.

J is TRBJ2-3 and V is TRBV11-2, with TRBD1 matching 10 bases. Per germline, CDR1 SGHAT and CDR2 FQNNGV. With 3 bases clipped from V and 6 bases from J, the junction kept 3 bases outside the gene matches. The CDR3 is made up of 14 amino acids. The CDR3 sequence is CASSLTGGRDTQYF. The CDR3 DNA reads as TGTGCCAGCAGCTTGACAGGGGGCCGGGATACGCAGTATTTT.

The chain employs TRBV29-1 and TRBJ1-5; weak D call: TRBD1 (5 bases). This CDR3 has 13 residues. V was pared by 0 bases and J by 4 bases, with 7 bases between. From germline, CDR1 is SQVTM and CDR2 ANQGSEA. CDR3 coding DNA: TGCAGCGTTGAAGAGGGGGTTAATCAGCCCCAGCATTTT. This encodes CSVEEGVNQPQHF.

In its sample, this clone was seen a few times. The CDR3 DNA sequence: TGCAGTGCTAGTATAGGTGGCTACACCTTC. Protein: CSASIGGYTF. The rearrangement links TRBV20-1 to TRBJ1-2; D is unresolved. Germline lookup yields CDR1 DFQATT and CDR2 SNEGSKA (reference sequence). The ends were cut back, 3 bases at V and 7 bases at J, with 6 bases in the middle. This CDR3 spans 10 amino acids.

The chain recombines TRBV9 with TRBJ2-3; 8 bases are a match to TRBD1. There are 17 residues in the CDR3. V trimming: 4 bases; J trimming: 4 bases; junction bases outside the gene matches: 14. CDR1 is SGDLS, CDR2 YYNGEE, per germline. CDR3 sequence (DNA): TGTGCCAGCAGCCAACTTCCAGGGGGCGCGGGCCCAGATACGCAGTATTTT. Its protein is CASSQLPGGAGPDTQYF. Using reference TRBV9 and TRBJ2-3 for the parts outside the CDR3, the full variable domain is DSGVTQTPKHLITATGQRVTLRCSPRSGDLSVYWYQQSLDQGLQFLIQYYNGEERAKGNILERFSAQQFPDLHSELNLSSLELGDSALYFCASSQLPGGAGPDTQYFGPGTRLTVL.

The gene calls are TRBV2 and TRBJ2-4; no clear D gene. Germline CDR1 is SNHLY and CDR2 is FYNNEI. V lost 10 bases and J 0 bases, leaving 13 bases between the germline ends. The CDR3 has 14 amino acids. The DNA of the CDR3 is TGTGCCACGACGCGGAGCTTAGCCAAAAACATTCAGTACTTC. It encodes CATTRSLAKNIQYF.

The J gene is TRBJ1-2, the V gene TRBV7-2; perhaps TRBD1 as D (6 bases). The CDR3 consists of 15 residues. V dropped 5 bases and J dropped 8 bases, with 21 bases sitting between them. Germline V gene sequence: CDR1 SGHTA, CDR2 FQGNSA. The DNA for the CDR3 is TGTGCCAGCAGCCTGGCACAGGGACGTTCAGGAGGCTACACCTTC. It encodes CASSLAQGRSGGYTF.

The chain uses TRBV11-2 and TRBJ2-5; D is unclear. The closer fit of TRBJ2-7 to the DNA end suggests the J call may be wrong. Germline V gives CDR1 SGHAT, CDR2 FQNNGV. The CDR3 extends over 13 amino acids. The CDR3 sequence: CASSPRIDYEQYF. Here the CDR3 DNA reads TGTGCCAGCAGCCCCAGGATCGACTACGAGCAGTACTTC.

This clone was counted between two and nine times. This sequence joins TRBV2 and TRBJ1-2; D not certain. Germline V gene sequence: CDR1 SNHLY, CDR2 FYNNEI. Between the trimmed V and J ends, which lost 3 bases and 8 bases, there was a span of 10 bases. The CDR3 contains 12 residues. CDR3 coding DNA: TGTGCCAGCAGTGACGAGGCGTCCGGCTACACCTTC. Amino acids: CASSDEASGYTF.

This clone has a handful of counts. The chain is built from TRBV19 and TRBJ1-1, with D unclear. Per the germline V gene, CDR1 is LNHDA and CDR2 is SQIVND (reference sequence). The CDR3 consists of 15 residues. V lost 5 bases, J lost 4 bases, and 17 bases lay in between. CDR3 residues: CASSSSGVRGTEAFF. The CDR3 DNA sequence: TGTGCCAGTAGTTCAAGCGGCGTCAGAGGCACTGAAGCTTTCTTT.

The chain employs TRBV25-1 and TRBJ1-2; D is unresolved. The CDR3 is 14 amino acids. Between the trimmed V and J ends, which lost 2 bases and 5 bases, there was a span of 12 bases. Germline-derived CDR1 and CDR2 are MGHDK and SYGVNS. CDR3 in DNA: TGTGCCAGCAGTGAACCCGGACTGGGGTATGGCTACACCTTC. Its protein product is CASSEPGLGYGYTF.